The 22 T cell receptor beta chains reported below all come from one sample, sequenced in a study of blood T cell repertoires in COVID-19. Generated by immunoSEQ multiplex PCR, the TCRdb table keeps only in-frame clones and is missing some. The repertoire holds 260,000 or so clones, with roughly four fifths as singletons. Sequenced material: PBMCs or T cells enriched from blood (not recorded which). These receptors were obtained from a woman aged 40 to 50 who had been exposed to COVID-19.

V is TRBV12-3 or TRBV12-4 and J is TRBJ1-5, with 7 bases aligning to TRBD1. Trimming removed 5 bases from V and 7 bases from J; junction bases left unmatched: 5. The CDR3 is 13 amino acids. The CDR3 loop reads CASSRVRGQPQHF. CDR3 sequence (DNA): TGTGCCAGCAGTCGGGTCAGGGGGCAGCCCCAGCATTTT.

This chain connects TRBV2 to TRBJ1-4; 9 bases agree with TRBD1. With 6 bases clipped from V and 7 bases from J, the junction kept 6 bases outside the gene matches. CDR3 length equals 14 residues. Germline CDR1 is SNHLY and CDR2 is FYNNEI. The chain's CDR3 is CASSLQGAGEKLFF. The DNA of the CDR3 is TGTGCCAGCAGCCTACAGGGGGCTGGTGAAAAACTGTTTTTT.

This clone came up a few times. The chain combines TRBV4-3 with TRBJ2-3, with 10 nucleotides matching TRBD1. Trimming at V came to 0 bases and at J to 4 bases, leaving 4 bases not matched to a gene. Per the germline V gene, CDR1 is LGHNA and CDR2 is YSLEER. The CDR3 runs 16 residues. CDR3 loop: CASSQDLGQGADTQYF. The DNA of the CDR3 is TGCGCCAGCAGCCAAGATCTTGGACAGGGGGCAGATACGCAGTATTTT.

The chain uses TRBV3-1 (or the pseudogene TRBV3-2) and TRBJ1-1; D ambiguous. The germline CDR1 and CDR2 sequences are LGHDT and YNNKEL (reference sequence). This CDR3 spans 15 amino acids. Trimming took 0 bases from V and 6 from J, leaving 14 bases between them. CDR3 loop: CASSQENGRGSEAFF. The CDR3 nucleotides read TGTGCCAGCAGCCAAGAAAACGGACGGGGATCTGAAGCTTTCTTT.

The V and J genes are TRBV10-3 and TRBJ1-1, with 8 bases aligning to TRBD1. The germline V gene encodes CDR1 ENHRY and CDR2 SYGVKD. The trim removed 6 bases at V and 4 bases at J, leaving 7 bases unmatched. The CDR3 runs 14 residues. The CDR3 DNA follows: TGTGCCATCAGAAGAACACAGGGGGTCACTGAAGCTTTCTTT. Protein product: CAIRRTQGVTEAFF.

This clone has a handful of counts. The chain has TRBV3-1 (or the pseudogene TRBV3-2) and TRBJ2-1, with 8 positions matching TRBD2. The CDR3 sequence is 19 residues long. Trimming took 0 bases from V and 0 from J; bases not matched to a gene: 10. Germline loops: CDR1 LGHDT, CDR2 YNNKEL (reference sequence). The CDR3 DNA follows: TGTGCCAGCAGCCAAGAGCCCTTACTAGCGGTAAGCTCCTACAATGAGCAGTTCTTC. Amino acids: CASSQEPLLAVSSYNEQFF.

The rearrangement joins TRBV14 to TRBJ2-5; D is uncertain. The V and J ends lost 2 bases and 1 base respectively, with 5 bases between them. This CDR3 contains 13 residues. Germline assignment: CDR1 SGHDN and CDR2 FVKESK. CDR3 nucleotides: TGTGCCAGCAGCCAAAACAGCCAAGAGACCCAGTACTTC. Translation gives CASSQNSQETQYF. Based on the CDR3 plus reference TRBV14 and TRBJ2-5, the full variable domain is EAGVTQFPSHSVIEKGQTVTLRCDPISGHDNLYWYRRVMGKEIKFLLHFVKESKQDESGMPNNRFLAERTGGTYSTLKVQPAELEDSGVYFCASSQNSQETQYFGPGTRLLVL.

The V gene is TRBV30, the J gene TRBJ1-4; D is undetermined. Germline V gives CDR1 GTSNPN, CDR2 SVGIG (reference sequence). This CDR3 has 14 residues. The V gene lost 5 bases and the J gene lost 0 bases, with 10 bases spanning the gap. CDR3 amino acids: CAWVPGSTNEKLFF. In DNA, the CDR3 is TGTGCCTGGGTACCGGGGTCAACTAATGAAAAACTGTTTTTT.

This chain uses TRBV27 with TRBJ2-7; 12 positions agree with TRBD2. The CDR3 extends over 16 amino acids. Germline CDR1 and CDR2: MNHEY and SMNVEV (reference sequence). Trimming removed 0 bases from V and 5 bases from J; junction bases left unmatched: 5. For the CDR3, the DNA is TGTGCCAGCAGTTTATCTCTAGCGGGGGGGCCCCACGAGCAGTACTTC. Protein product: CASSLSLAGGPHEQYF.

The chain carries TRBV9 and TRBJ1-1, with D uncertain. The CDR3 length is 15 residues. V shed 2 bases and J shed 1 base, with 12 bases lying between them. Germline CDR1 reads SGDLS; CDR2 reads YYNGEE. CDR3 coding DNA: TGTGCCAGCAGCGTGTCAGGTTTTCCGAACACTGAAGCTTTCTTT. Protein: CASSVSGFPNTEAFF.

V and J are TRBV5-8 and TRBJ2-3; the D is unclear. Trimming removed 1 base from V and 2 bases from J, with 8 bases in between. This CDR3 contains 14 residues. The germline gives CDR1 SGHTS, CDR2 YDEGEE. CDR3 loop: CASSLPLITDTQYF. As DNA, the CDR3 is TGTGCCAGCAGCTTGCCCCTAATCACAGATACGCAGTATTTT.

CDR3 sequence reads: CASSQLGAGGSGNTIYF. CDR3 nucleotides: TGTGCCAGCTCCCAGCTGGGGGCGGGTGGCTCTGGAAACACCATATATTTT. The chain links TRBV18 to TRBJ1-3; D might be TRBD1 (6 bases). Germline CDR1 is KGHSH and CDR2 is LQKENI. The ends were cut back, 6 bases at V and 0 bases at J, with 18 bases in the middle. The CDR3 is 17 amino acids.

The chain links TRBV29-1 to TRBJ2-3; 10 bases line up with TRBD2. The CDR3 covers 15 residues. The J segment lost 2 bases and the V segment lost 8 bases, leaving 10 bases of the junction unmatched. Germline V gene data show CDR1 as SQVTM and CDR2 as ANQGSEA. As DNA, the CDR3 is TGCAGCTCAGACCAAAGCGGGGGGGCCACAGATACGCAGTATTTT. This sequence encodes CSSDQSGGATDTQYF.

Only a few counts were recorded for this clone. The chain couples TRBV7-2 to TRBJ1-1; D is uncertain. Trimming removed 1 base at V and 7 bases at J, with 13 bases between. Germline CDR1 reads SGHTA; CDR2 reads FQGNSA. This CDR3 region has 14 residues. The CDR3 DNA sequence: TGTGCCAGCAGCTTAGGCAATCTCGGGGTTGAAGCTTTCTTT. Its protein is CASSLGNLGVEAFF.

The CDR3 loop reads CASSEGGTGTLIYGYTF. The CDR3 DNA is TGTGCCAGCAGTGAAGGTGGGACAGGGACCTTAATCTATGGCTACACCTTC. This chain uses TRBV25-1 with TRBJ1-2, with TRBD1 matching over 9 bases. The CDR3 has 17 residues. The V gene's germline CDR1 is MGHDK and CDR2 SYGVNS. V shed 2 bases, J shed 4 bases, and the junction held 11 bases outside the gene matches.

The V gene is TRBV5-3, the J gene TRBJ2-1; 11 bases are shared with TRBD2. TRBV5-3 is given ORF status, its function remaining uncertain. The CDR3 has 17 residues. Trimming cost V 3 bases and J 6 bases; bases outside gene matches: 11. CDR3 protein: CARSSPPLSGGGNEQFF. CDR3 nucleotide sequence: TGTGCCAGAAGCTCCCCCCCCCTTAGCGGGGGGGGCAATGAGCAGTTCTTC.

The chain uses TRBV9 and TRBJ1-1; the D gene is possibly TRBD1 (5 bases). With 4 bases removed from V and 0 bases from J, the gap between germline ends came to 13 bases. This CDR3 comprises 15 residues. CDR1 is SGDLS, CDR2 YYNGEE, per germline. Written as DNA, the CDR3 is TGTGCCAGCAGCTCCCAGGGTAAAATGAACACTGAAGCTTTCTTT. This encodes CASSSQGKMNTEAFF.

This chain connects TRBV27 to TRBJ2-2; D gene unclear. Trimming shortened V by 3 bases and J by 4 bases, and 3 bases separated the two germline ends. Per germline, CDR1 MNHEY and CDR2 SMNVEV (reference sequence). This CDR3 is built from 12 residues. CDR3 residues: CASSFSTGELFF. The CDR3 DNA sequence: TGTGCCAGCAGTTTCTCCACCGGGGAGCTGTTTTTT.

The V gene is TRBV7-8, the J gene TRBJ1-2, with D unresolved. CDR1 is SGHVS and CDR2 is FQNEAQ in the germline V gene. The CDR3 covers 11 residues. V was trimmed by 6 bases and J by 7 bases, leaving 9 bases between them. CDR3 DNA sequence: TGTGCCAGCAGGGAGGCGGGTGGCTACACCTTC. Protein product: CASREAGGYTF.

The V and J genes are TRBV7-2 and TRBJ1-4; a possible D gene is TRBD1 (5 bases). Germline CDR1 reads SGHTA; CDR2 reads FQGNSA. Trimming removed 1 base at V and 8 bases at J, with 11 bases between. The length of the CDR3 is 14 residues. The DNA for the CDR3 is TGTGCCAGCAGCTTAGTCGGGGGTAGGGAAAAACTGTTTTTT. It codes for CASSLVGGREKLFF.

The chain joins TRBV5-4 to TRBJ2-3; 8 nucleotides match TRBD1. Germline V gene sequence: CDR1 SGHNT, CDR2 YYREEE (reference sequence). The V segment lost 4 bases and the J segment 2 bases; nucleotides outside the gene matches: 6. The CDR3 extends over 15 amino acids. DNA for the CDR3: TGTGCCAGCAGCCCGGACAGGGAAGTCACAGATACGCAGTATTTT. Its translation is CASSPDREVTDTQYF.

This CDR3 is CASSLWSGNEKLFF. CDR3 DNA sequence: TGTGCCAGCAGCTTGTGGTCAGGGAACGAAAAACTGTTTTTT. The rearrangement joins TRBV5-6 to TRBJ1-4; tentative D call: TRBD1 (5 bases). The CDR3 loop spans 14 amino acids. V lost 1 base, J lost 8 bases, and 12 bases lay in between. Germline CDR1 reads SGHDT; CDR2 reads YYEEEE.